This T cell receptor beta chain was recorded in a study of cytomegalovirus exposure and HLA in healthy donors. The CDR3 length is 15 residues. Trimming stripped 0 bases from V and 2 bases from J, with 10 bases between. Germline V lookup: CDR1 LGHNA, CDR2 YSLEER. Healthy bone marrow donors made up the donors. Both 60 Vbeta primers and 13 Jbeta primers went into the PCR. Here immunoSEQ multiplex PCR was the method, and the copy in TCRdb shows in-frame clones only, minus some. In all, the sample yields 85,000 to 110,000 clones. Sequenced sample: PBMCs. The chain is built from TRBV4-3 and TRBJ2-5; D possibly corresponds to TRBD1 (5 bases). The source of this sequence is a man aged 35-49 years in good health and CMV-seronegative. The DNA of the CDR3 is TGCGCCAGCAGCCAAGATTTCAGGGCTCAAGAGACCCAGTACTTC. Protein product: CASSQDFRAQETQYF.